A selection of T cell receptor beta chains follows, all from one sample in a study of shared clonotypes between healthy human individuals. Some clones are missing from TCRdb's copy, which holds only in-frame ones; the method was immunoSEQ multiplex PCR. Of approximately 98,000 clones detected, roughly two thirds appear once; the ten largest clones hold roughly 22%. Material for sequencing was memory CD8+ T cells sorted from blood. These receptor sequences come from a woman in her twenties or thirties in good health. Each CDR3 is given with its conserved first and last residue. D genes are given only for firm matches. Size tells how often a clone was seen (once, few, many) or the class of an expanded clone, and some rows leave it out.

V gene	J gene	clone size	D gene	CDR3 protein	CDR3 DNA
TRBV6-5	TRBJ2-7	-	TRBD2	CASSFIAGEQYF	TGTGCCAGCAGTTTCATAGCGGGAGAGCAGTACTTC
TRBV6-1	TRBJ2-7	-	TRBD2	CASSELLAGDNYEQYF	TGTGCCAGCAGCGAACTCCTAGCGGGAGACAACTACGAGCAGTACTTC
TRBV6-6	TRBJ2-4	-	-	CASSSEGIEGHIQYF	TGTGCCAGCAGTAGTGAGGGAATTGAGGGACACATTCAGTACTTC
TRBV6-5	TRBJ2-3	-	TRBD1	CASSGTGSHTDTQYF	TGTGCCAGCAGTGGGACAGGGAGCCACACAGATACGCAGTATTTT
TRBV6-5	TRBJ2-1	few	-	CASSPTNREFYEQFF	TGTGCCAGCAGCCCGACTAATAGGGAGTTCTATGAGCAGTTCTTC
TRBV29-1	TRBJ2-7	-	TRBD2	CSVEEGGLAGYEQYF	TGCAGCGTTGAAGAGGGGGGACTAGCTGGGTACGAGCAGTACTTC
TRBV2	TRBJ1-4	-	-	CASSSRTVPTNEKLFF	TGTGCCAGCAGCTCCCGGACGGTCCCAACTAATGAAAAACTGTTTTTT
TRBV10-2	TRBJ2-1	-	TRBD2	CASSESLRESFF	TGCGCCAGCAGTGAGTCTCTGCGGGAGTCGTTCTTC
TRBV11-2	TRBJ2-7	few	TRBD1	CASKNGPGGDEQYF	TGTGCCAGCAAAAATGGGCCAGGGGGCGACGAGCAGTACTTC
TRBV29-1	TRBJ2-7	-	-	CSVEVRASPFYYEQYF	TGCAGCGTTGAAGTGAGGGCTAGCCCATTTTACTACGAGCAGTACTTC
TRBV5-4	TRBJ2-6	-	TRBD2	CASSRTGLAGASGANVLTF	TGTGCCAGCAGCCGGACCGGACTAGCGGGAGCCTCTGGGGCCAACGTCCTGACTTTC
TRBV2	TRBJ2-3	many	-	CASSGLGGMDTQYF	TGTGCCAGCAGTGGATTGGGCGGGATGGATACGCAGTATTTT
TRBV11-2	TRBJ2-7	-	-	CASSFQAEIHYEQYF	TGTGCCAGCAGCTTCCAAGCGGAGATCCACTACGAGCAGTACTTC
TRBV7-3	TRBJ2-7	few	TRBD1	CASSLQGTGSNEQYF	TGTGCCAGCAGCCTACAGGGGACAGGGTCAAACGAGCAGTACTTC
TRBV11-2	TRBJ2-2	-	-	CASSWAGLEAGELFF	TGTGCCAGCAGCTGGGCGGGGCTGGAGGCCGGGGAGCTGTTTTTT
TRBV19	TRBJ1-5	-	-	CASRVRDLSNQPQHF	TGTGCCAGTAGAGTAAGGGACCTTAGCAATCAGCCCCAGCATTTT
TRBV14	TRBJ2-1	-	TRBD1	CASSHGQVYNEQFF	TGTGCCAGCAGCCATGGACAGGTTTACAATGAGCAGTTCTTC
TRBV19	TRBJ1-5	-	-	CASSRPLWGRPNQPQHF	TGTGCCAGTAGTCGTCCGCTCTGGGGGCGACCCAATCAGCCCCAGCATTTT
TRBV27	TRBJ1-1	-	-	CASSFVLGEGISEAFF	TGTGCCAGCAGCTTCGTCCTGGGGGAGGGCATCTCTGAAGCTTTCTTT
TRBV6-1	TRBJ1-2	-	-	CASRYTYGYTF	TGTGCCAGCAGATATACCTATGGCTACACCTTC
TRBV7-8	TRBJ2-2	-	-	CASSRGPSNTGELFF	TGTGCCAGCAGCCGAGGACCCTCGAACACCGGGGAGCTGTTTTTT
TRBV5-1	TRBJ1-5	-	TRBD1	CASSLGDSGQPQHF	TGCGCCAGCAGCTTGGGGGACAGCGGTCAGCCCCAGCATTTT
TRBV9	TRBJ1-1	-	-	CASSGRGGSAGNTEAFF	TGTGCCAGCAGCGGGAGGGGTGGCAGTGCTGGGAACACTGAAGCTTTCTTT
TRBV6-5	TRBJ2-5	once	-	CASRQHKTQYF	TGTGCCAGCAGACAACATAAGACCCAGTACTTC
TRBV29-1	TRBJ1-1	-	-	CSVNRVREAFF	TGCAGCGTTAACAGGGTCCGAGAAGCTTTCTTT
TRBV6-1	TRBJ2-6	once	-	CASSESCSAQSRANVLTF	TGTGCCAGCAGTGAATCATGCTCTGCACAAAGTCGGGCCAACGTCCTGACTTTC
TRBV9	TRBJ2-2	-	-	CASSVVSTGELFF	TGTGCCAGCAGCGTAGTGAGTACCGGGGAGCTGTTTTTT
TRBV7-9	TRBJ1-2	few	-	CASSLSGQPFYGYTF	TGTGCCAGCAGCTTATCTGGACAGCCATTCTATGGCTACACCTTC
TRBV28	TRBJ2-1	-	TRBD2	CASSLWIRLAGAFIYNEQFF	TGTGCCAGCAGTTTATGGATCCGTCTAGCGGGAGCGTTTATTTACAATGAGCAGTTCTTC
TRBV4-1	TRBJ1-2	-	-	CASSQESLTGSNYGYTF	TGCGCCAGCAGCCAAGAAAGCCTAACAGGCTCTAACTATGGCTACACCTTC
TRBV5-1	TRBJ2-7	-	-	CASSLATLSYEQYF	TGCGCCAGCAGCTTGGCTACACTCTCCTACGAGCAGTACTTC
TRBV29-1	TRBJ2-1	-	TRBD2	CSVLGSGMYNEQFF	TGCAGCGTTTTGGGTAGCGGGATGTACAATGAGCAGTTCTTC
TRBV11-2	TRBJ2-7	-	-	CASSLSQTEQYF	TGTGCCAGCAGCTTAAGCCAAACCGAGCAGTACTTC
TRBV27	TRBJ1-1	-	-	CASSLRQDFRTEAFF	TGTGCCAGCAGTCTCCGGCAGGACTTTCGCACTGAAGCTTTCTTT
TRBV29-1	TRBJ2-3	few	-	CSVQNVVSSTDTQYF	TGCAGCGTCCAAAACGTAGTCTCTAGCACAGATACGCAGTATTTT